This entry features one T cell receptor (beta chain) sequence. Its antigen remains unknown. Patients had blood sampled at baseline and again on cycle 4 day 1 and cycle 7 day 1. The data were taken from a study of OX40 agonist ivuxolimab in advanced cancers. Study context: Ivuxolimab was administered intravenously to patients at 0.01 to 10 mg/kg every 2 weeks. People in dose escalation had one of these cancers: hepatocellular carcinoma, melanoma, renal cell or head and neck cancer. The study, taken as a whole, reports: Dosing at 0.1 to 3.0 mg/kg was accompanied by clonal expansion of CD4+ and CD8+ blood T cells by week 6.

The germline gives CDR1 MNHEY, CDR2 SMNVEV (reference sequence). The CDR3 is 14 amino acids. The V end lost 3 bases, the J end lost 2 bases, and 10 bases lay between the germline ends. Assay: immunoSEQ multiplex PCR; the TCRdb copy retains only in-frame clones and omits some. The profile shows approximately 70,000 clones, around 94% of them singletons. The source of this sequence is an adult with an advanced solid tumor such as melanoma, head and neck, liver or kidney cancer. The chain joins TRBV27 to TRBJ1-2; maybe TRBD1 (6 bases). The material sequenced was CD4+ or CD8+ T cells sorted from blood, taken in a trial of the OX40 agonist ivuxolimab. CDR3 region: CASSFGGLNYGYTF. The CDR3 DNA sequence: TGTGCCAGCAGTTTCGGGGGGCTCAACTATGGCTACACCTTC.